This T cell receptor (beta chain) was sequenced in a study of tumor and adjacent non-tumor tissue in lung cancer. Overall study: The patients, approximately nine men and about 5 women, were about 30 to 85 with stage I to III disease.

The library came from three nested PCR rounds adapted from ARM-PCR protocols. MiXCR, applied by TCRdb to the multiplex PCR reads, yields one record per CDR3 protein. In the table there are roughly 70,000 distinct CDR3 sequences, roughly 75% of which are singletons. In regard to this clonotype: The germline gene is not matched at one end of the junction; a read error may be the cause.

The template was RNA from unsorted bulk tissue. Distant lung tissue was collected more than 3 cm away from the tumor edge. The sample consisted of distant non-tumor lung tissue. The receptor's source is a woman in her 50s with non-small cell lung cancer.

The CDR3 nucleotides are TGTACCAGCAGTTCCGGGGGTGGGGCCAACGTCCTGGCTTTC. Amino acid sequence: CTSSSGGGANVLAF. V usage is TRBV6-5 and J usage is TRBJ2-6, with TRBD2 as a possible D gene (6 bases). The CDR3 is made up of 14 amino acids. The V gene's germline CDR1 is MNHEY and CDR2 SVGAGI.